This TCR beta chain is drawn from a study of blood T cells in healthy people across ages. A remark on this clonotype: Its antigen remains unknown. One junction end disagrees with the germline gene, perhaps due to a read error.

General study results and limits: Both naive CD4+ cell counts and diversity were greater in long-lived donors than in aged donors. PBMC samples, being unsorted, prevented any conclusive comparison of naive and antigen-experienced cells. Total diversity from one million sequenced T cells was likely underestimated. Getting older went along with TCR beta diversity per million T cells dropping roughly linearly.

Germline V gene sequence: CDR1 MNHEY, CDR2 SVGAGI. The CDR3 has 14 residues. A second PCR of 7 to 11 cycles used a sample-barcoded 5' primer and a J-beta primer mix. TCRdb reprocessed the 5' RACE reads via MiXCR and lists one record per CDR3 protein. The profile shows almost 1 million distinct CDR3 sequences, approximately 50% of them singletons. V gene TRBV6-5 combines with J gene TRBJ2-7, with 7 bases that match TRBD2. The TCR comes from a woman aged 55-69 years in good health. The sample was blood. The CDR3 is CASRAGATSNEQYF. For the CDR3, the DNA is TGTGCCAGCAGGGCGGGAGCGACCTCCAACGAGCAGTACTTC.